Each of the 18 T cell receptor beta chains below was sequenced from the same sample in a study of post-analysis software for immune sequencing data (dated by TCRdb to between 2014 and 2017). Overall study results and their limits: Significantly higher frequencies in patients than in controls were found for a few TRBV segments, including TRBV5-6, TRBV5-1 and TRBV20-1.

The antigens of these receptors remain unknown. Library preparation used PCR. The sample was run on an Illumina HiSeq 2500. Unique molecular identifiers were incorporated into TCR beta cDNA libraries to reduce PCR and sequencing biases. Clones were called with MiXCR by TCRdb after fastp trimmed the public reads at Q25, and only in-frame beta chains were retained. One record per CDR3 amino acid sequence lists the most common genes and DNA. The sample records around 260,000 distinct CDR3 sequences, about 38% of which are singletons. Of the sample, under 5.5% falls within the top ten clones. The specimen sequenced was blood. These TCRs come from a girl aged 10 to 17 with multiple sclerosis.

The table lists this clonotype with many counts. The rearrangement uses TRBV5-1 and TRBJ2-1; 7 nucleotides line up with TRBD2. The CDR3 covers 16 residues. The junction had 14 bases not matched to a gene; V was cut back by 3 bases and J by 8 bases. CDR1 and CDR2 from the germline V gene are SGHRS and YFSETQ. CDR3 bases: TGCGCCAGCAGCTGGGTATTGAGGGAGGGCATGGATGAGCAGTTCTTC. Encoded protein: CASSWVLREGMDEQFF.

The rearrangement joins TRBV20-1 to TRBJ1-1; D remains ambiguous. Germline V CDR1 and CDR2: DFQATT, SNEGSKA (reference sequence). The CDR3 is made up of 15 amino acids. Trimming removed 1 base from V and 6 bases from J, with 18 bases in between. Here the CDR3 DNA reads TGCAGTGCTAGAGGCCCTTCGGGGTTCCGCGCTGAAGCTTTCTTT. Its protein product is CSARGPSGFRAEAFF.

The chain carries TRBV4-1 and TRBJ2-2; no clear D gene. The germline V and J ends were trimmed by 5 bases and 1 base, with 14 bases remaining between them. This CDR3 has 16 residues. Germline loops: CDR1 MGHRA, CDR2 YSYEKL. CDR3 DNA: TGCGCCAGCAGCGGTCGACGGACGATGAACACCGGGGAGCTGTTTTTT. Translation gives CASSGRRTMNTGELFF.

The V and J genes are TRBV18 and TRBJ1-2; the D gene is possibly TRBD1 (6 bases). CDR3 length: 13 amino acids. Germline-derived CDR1 and CDR2 are KGHSH and LQKENI. Trimming took 5 bases from V and 6 from J, leaving 13 bases between them. CDR3 loop: CASSTEGGNGYTF. In DNA form, the CDR3 reads TGTGCCAGCTCAACGGAGGGGGGAAATGGCTACACCTTC.

The genes are TRBV5-6 and TRBJ1-2; the D gene is possibly TRBD1 (6 bases). V gave up 0 bases and J gave up 6 bases, with 12 bases separating them. Germline assignment: CDR1 SGHDT and CDR2 YYEEEE. There are 14 residues in the CDR3. In nucleotides, the CDR3 is TGTGCCAGCAGCTTGGTGGAGACAGGAGATGGCTACACCTTC. Translating it yields CASSLVETGDGYTF.

This clonotype was seen many times. The V and J genes are TRBV5-1 and TRBJ2-3; the D gene is possibly TRBD2 (6 bases). Germline V gene sequence: CDR1 SGHRS, CDR2 YFSETQ. Trimming removed 3 bases from V and 1 base from J, with 15 bases in between. This CDR3 comprises 16 residues. Here the CDR3 DNA reads TGCGCCAGCAGCTCCGCGGGACCAGGCGGCACAGATACGCAGTATTTT. Translated, it gives CASSSAGPGGTDTQYF.

This clonotype was detected many times. CDR3 DNA sequence: TGCAGCGTTGAAATGGGCACAGATACGCAGTATTTT. Translation: CSVEMGTDTQYF. The rearrangement uses TRBV29-1 and TRBJ2-3; D is unclear. The CDR3 is 12 residues long. Per the germline V gene, CDR1 is SQVTM and CDR2 is ANQGSEA. Trimming removed 2 bases at V and 1 base at J, with 4 bases between.

This clonotype was recorded at least ten times. This chain joins TRBV7-9 and TRBJ1-4; possibly TRBD1 for D (5 bases). This CDR3 is built from 14 residues. Germline V lookup: CDR1 SEHNR, CDR2 FQNEAQ (reference sequence). Trimming stripped 4 bases from V and 7 bases from J, with 13 bases between. The CDR3 here is CASSSTEEGEKLFF. The CDR3 DNA follows: TGTGCCAGCAGCTCGACAGAGGAAGGTGAAAAACTGTTTTTT.

This chain connects TRBV30 to TRBJ2-1, with D possibly TRBD2 on 5 matching bases. Germline CDR1 and CDR2: GTSNPN and SVGIG (reference sequence). The V end was cut by 8 bases, the J end by 2 bases, with 7 bases between. This CDR3 comprises 11 residues. The CDR3 region has the DNA TGTGCCCGGACTGCCTACAATGAGCAGTTCTTC. Its translation: CARTAYNEQFF.

This clonotype was counted ten times or more. This rearrangement joins TRBV6-2 or TRBV6-3 to TRBJ2-7, with D perhaps given as TRBD1 or TRBD2 (6 bases each). CDR3 length equals 13 residues. Trimming took off 7 bases at V and 6 bases at J, with 16 bases between the two ends. The germline gives CDR1 MNHEY, CDR2 SVGEGT. CDR3 residues: CASKRGPVSEQYF. CDR3 nucleotides: TGTGCCAGCAAACGGGGGCCCGTCAGCGAGCAGTACTTC.

The chain couples TRBV7-2 to TRBJ2-7, with D possibly matching TRBD1 (5 bases). The CDR3 loop spans 14 amino acids. Germline V gene lookup returns CDR1 SGHTA and CDR2 FQGNSA. V was shortened by 4 bases and J by 3 bases, with 13 bases between the two germline ends. CDR3 DNA sequence: TGTGCCAGCAGCTCCCAGGGTGGGTACTACGAGCAGTACTTC. Amino acids: CASSSQGGYYEQYF.

CDR3 in DNA: TGTGCCAGCAGCTCCTCCTTGGGAACCGGGGAGCTGTTTTTT. Amino acid sequence: CASSSSLGTGELFF. The chain employs TRBV7-6 and TRBJ2-2; D is unclear. CDR1 and CDR2 (germline): SGHVS, FNYEAQ. The CDR3 spans 14 residues. V shed 4 bases and J shed 5 bases, with 11 bases lying between them.

This clonotype was observed a single time. The chain combines TRBV27 with TRBJ2-1; a weak D match, TRBD2 (5 bases). The CDR3 is 17 amino acids. V lost 5 bases, J lost 4 bases, and 21 bases lay in between. The germline V gene encodes CDR1 MNHEY and CDR2 SMNVEV (reference sequence). The CDR3 nucleotides are TGTGCCAGCAGTCCAATCCGAGGGCTAGCATATTACAATGAGCAGTTCTTC. Translation: CASSPIRGLAYYNEQFF.

About this clonotype: Its ends do not fully match the called genes, so a read error is possible. In DNA form, the CDR3 reads TGTGCCTGCAGCCCCGGGCAGGGTCTCGAGCAGTACTTC. As protein: CACSPGQGLEQYF. V and J are TRBV7-2 and TRBJ2-5, with D possibly matching TRBD1 (5 bases). The end of the DNA fits TRBJ2-7 better, so the J call may be wrong. This CDR3 has 13 residues. Germline CDR1 SGHTA, CDR2 FQGNSA.

V and J are TRBV20-1 and TRBJ1-1; TRBD1 might be the D (6 bases). This CDR3 region has 16 residues. Per the germline V gene, CDR1 is DFQATT and CDR2 is SNEGSKA (reference sequence). V lost 0 bases to trimming and J lost 1 base, with 15 bases between them. The CDR3 DNA is TGCAGTGCTAGAGATCAGAGGACAGCGAGGAACACTGAAGCTTTCTTT. Residues: CSARDQRTARNTEAFF.

There are many counts of this clonotype. The chain is built from TRBV14 and TRBJ2-1; 8 bases align to TRBD1. This CDR3 is 14 amino acids long. Trimming removed 4 bases from V and 7 bases from J; junction bases left unmatched: 6. Germline CDR1 reads SGHDN; CDR2 reads FVKESK. CDR3 in amino acids: CASSPRGLWNEQFF. In DNA, the CDR3 is TGTGCCAGCAGCCCCAGGGGGCTCTGGAATGAGCAGTTCTTC. Variable domain in full (rest from reference TRBV14 and TRBJ2-1): EAGVTQFPSHSVIEKGQTVTLRCDPISGHDNLYWYRRVMGKEIKFLLHFVKESKQDESGMPNNRFLAERTGGTYSTLKVQPAELEDSGVYFCASSPRGLWNEQFFGPGTRLTVL.

J is TRBJ2-1 and V is TRBV29-1, with TRBD2 matching over 14 bases. The J segment lost 6 bases and the V segment lost 3 bases, leaving 1 base of the junction unmatched. This CDR3 has 14 residues. Germline V gene sequence: CDR1 SQVTM, CDR2 ANQGSEA. The CDR3 here is CSVDGLAGGNEQFF. CDR3 in DNA: TGCAGCGTTGACGGACTAGCGGGGGGCAATGAGCAGTTCTTC.

This chain connects TRBV5-4 to TRBJ2-3, with D unresolved. Trimming cost V 4 bases and J 4 bases, with 13 bases left between them. Germline assignment: CDR1 SGHNT and CDR2 YYREEE (reference sequence). The length of the CDR3 is 14 residues. In DNA form, the CDR3 reads TGTGCCAGCAGCCAAGCGCCGGCGGCAGATACGCAGTATTTT. As protein: CASSQAPAADTQYF.